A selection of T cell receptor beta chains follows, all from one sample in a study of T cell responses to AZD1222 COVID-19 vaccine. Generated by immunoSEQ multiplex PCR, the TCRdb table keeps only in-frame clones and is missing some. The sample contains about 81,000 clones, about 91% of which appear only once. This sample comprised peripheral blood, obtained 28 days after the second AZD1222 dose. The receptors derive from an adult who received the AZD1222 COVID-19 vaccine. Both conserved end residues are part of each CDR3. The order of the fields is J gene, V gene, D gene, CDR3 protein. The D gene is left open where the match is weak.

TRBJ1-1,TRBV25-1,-,CASSDYVGEAAEAFF
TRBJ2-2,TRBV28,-,CASKVYAADTTTGELFF
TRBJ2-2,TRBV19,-,CASTSPMEGTTGELFF
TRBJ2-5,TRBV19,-,CASRTEGETQYF
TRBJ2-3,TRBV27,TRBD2,CASSYKAGALTDTQYF
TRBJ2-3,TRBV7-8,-,CASSFGVDTQYF
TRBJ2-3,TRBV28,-,CASSLLGDTQYF
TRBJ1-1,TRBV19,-,CASSQGLNTEAFF
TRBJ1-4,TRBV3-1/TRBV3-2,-,CASSRGLDGEKLFF
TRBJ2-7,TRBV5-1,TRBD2,CASSFSGDYEQYF
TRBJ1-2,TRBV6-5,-,CASSRDSLEGYTF
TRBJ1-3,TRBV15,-,CATSRDPQSSGNTIYF
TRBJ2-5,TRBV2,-,CASSPRAQETQYF
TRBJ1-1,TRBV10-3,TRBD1,CAITTGQRQDTEAFF
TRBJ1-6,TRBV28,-,CASSPVSPLHF
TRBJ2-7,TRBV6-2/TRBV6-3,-,CASSRLGLTYEQYF
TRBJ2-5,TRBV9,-,CASSGGLQETQYF
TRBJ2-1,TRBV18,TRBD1,CASSTRQGEGVGEQFF
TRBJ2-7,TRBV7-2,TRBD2,CASSLAGVSGAYEQYF
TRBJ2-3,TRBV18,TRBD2,CASSPRLAGSTDTQYF
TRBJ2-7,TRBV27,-,CASSPEGGTGKFSYEQYF
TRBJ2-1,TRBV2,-,CASSEPGVYEQFF
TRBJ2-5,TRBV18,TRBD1,CASSLDRGSETQYF
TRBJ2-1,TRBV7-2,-,CASSRSSDYLYEQFF
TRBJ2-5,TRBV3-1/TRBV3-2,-,CASSQEGSRAYQETQYF
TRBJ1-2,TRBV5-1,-,CASSPQGYGYTF
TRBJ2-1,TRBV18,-,CASSPRLDNEQFF